This is a list of T cell receptor beta chains from one sample in a study of tumor-infiltrating lymphocytes in primary liver carcinoma. TCRdb processed the multiplex PCR reads anew with MiXCR; each CDR3 protein has one entry. This sample has about 120,000 distinct CDR3 sequences, with roughly 75% found just once. The sequenced sample consisted of tumor-adjacent normal liver tissue. These receptors were taken from a woman aged 55-70 years with primary liver carcinoma and hepatitis B virus infection. Both conserved end residues are part of each CDR3. D genes are given only for firm matches. Not every row has a clone size; where given, it reads once, few, many or a size class.

DNA	CDR3	V	J	size	D
TGTGCCAGCAGTTTAGGACAGTTCACCGGGGAGCTGTTTTTT	CASSLGQFTGELFF	TRBV11-3	TRBJ2-2	.	.
TGCAGCGTTGGGCTTGGTGGAACCGCCTACGATGAGCAGTTCTTC	CSVGLGGTAYDEQFF	TRBV29-1	TRBJ2-1	.	.
TGTGCCAGCAGGTTAGGGGAAGGTATTGAAGCTTTCTTT	CASRLGEGIEAFF	TRBV12-3/TRBV12-4	TRBJ1-1	.	.
TGCGCCGGCAGATCTAGCGGGAGAAGGCTTTCTGAGACCCAGTACTTC	CAGRSSGRRLSETQYF	TRBV10-1	TRBJ2-5	few	TRBD2
TGTGCCAGCAGCTTAGAGGATTTATCCTGCACTGAAGCTTTCTTT	CASSLEDLSCTEAFF	TRBV11-3	TRBJ1-1	.	.
TGTGTCAGCAGTCCACCGGAGGACAGGGGATCTTATGGCTACACCTTC	CVSSPPEDRGSYGYTF	TRBV6-6	TRBJ1-2	.	TRBD1
TGCAGCGCCGAGGGGGGATCTGGGGCCAACGTCCTGACTTTC	CSAEGGSGANVLTF	TRBV29-1	TRBJ2-6	many	.
TGTGCTAGCAGTCCCCCGAGGAGAACGGGTGAAAGACTGTTTTTT	CASSPPRRTGERLFF	TRBV12-3/TRBV12-4	TRBJ1-4	.	.
TGTGCCAGCGGCTTAATATTGGCGGGGGGCACAGATACGCGGTATTTT	CASGLILAGGTDTRYF	TRBV11-2	TRBJ2-3	.	TRBD2
TGTGCCAGCAGTTCTCCCCGGGGGTCAAAAAGCTCCTACGAGCAGTACTTC	CASSSPRGSKSSYEQYF	TRBV28	TRBJ2-7	few	.
TGTGTCAGTAGTTTTCCCGTTCAGACCACTAGAAACACTGAAGCTTTCTTT	CVSSFPVQTTRNTEAFF	TRBV28	TRBJ1-1	.	.
TGTGCCAGCGACCCGGGACAGGGCGATGGTTACACCTTC	CASDPGQGDGYTF	TRBV12-3/TRBV12-4	TRBJ1-2	.	TRBD1
TGCGCCACCAGCCAAGGGCTACGTGCATCAGGGGAGACCCAGTACTTC	CATSQGLRASGETQYF	TRBV4-1	TRBJ2-5	.	.
TGCGCCAGCGCATCCGGAACGGGCGGATACCAGCCCCGACATTTT	CASASGTGGYQPRHF	TRBV28	TRBJ1-5	.	.
TGTGCCACCAGTGACCCACAGGGGGCCCAATTAGAGACCCAGTACTTC	CATSDPQGAQLETQYF	TRBV24-1	TRBJ2-5	.	TRBD1
TGTGTCAGCAACCGCGGGTCGGGGGCTTCCTACGAGCAGTACTTC	CVSNRGSGASYEQYF	TRBV4-2	TRBJ2-7	.	.
TGTGCCAGCAGCAAGGGGTGCTTTTACAATGAGCAGTTCTTC	CASSKGCFYNEQFF	TRBV28	TRBJ2-1	.	.
TGTGCCAGTAGGGCTAGCGGGCCAGGAAAAGATACGCAGTATTTT	CASRASGPGKDTQYF	TRBV6-5	TRBJ2-3	.	TRBD2
TGTGCCAGCAACCAACCGGGCCCTGGGGCCAACGTCCTGACTTTC	CASNQPGPGANVLTF	TRBV14	TRBJ2-6	.	.
TGTGCCAGCAGCCCGGGACAGGGTGCAGCTAACTATGGCTACACCTTC	CASSPGQGAANYGYTF	TRBV5-4	TRBJ1-2	many	TRBD1
TGTGCCAGCAGCTTTTACTCTTCGACTTATGAAAAACTGTTTTTT	CASSFYSSTYEKLFF	TRBV7-9	TRBJ1-4	.	.
TGCAGCGTTGATGAGGGGGGCACAGGTACACAGTATTTT	CSVDEGGTGTQYF	TRBV29-1	TRBJ2-3	.	.
TGTGCCAGTAGTATCGGACTCCCGATGTTGGGAGATACGCAGTATTTT	CASSIGLPMLGDTQYF	TRBV21-1	TRBJ2-3	.	.
TGTGCCAGCAGTCCAACCAGCGGGAGGGGCGCTGAGCAGTTCTTC	CASSPTSGRGAEQFF	TRBV6-2/TRBV6-3	TRBJ2-1	once	TRBD2
TGTGCCATCAGCTTAACTTGGGACGAGCAGTACTTC	CAISLTWDEQYF	TRBV14	TRBJ2-7	once	.
TGTGCCAGCAGCTTGGACAGGGGGCTTGAGATCCAGTACTTC	CASSLDRGLEIQYF	TRBV5-6	TRBJ2-5	.	TRBD1
TGCAGCGTTATGGGGACTAACTACGAGCAGTACTTC	CSVMGTNYEQYF	TRBV29-1	TRBJ2-7	.	TRBD2
TGTGCCTGGAGCGTCCTTCGGGAAAAACTGGTTTTT	CAWSVLREKLVF	TRBV30	TRBJ1-4	.	.
TGTGCCAGCAGCCGGAGCGGGTCTTCATCCTACGAGCAGTACTTC	CASSRSGSSSYEQYF	TRBV11-2	TRBJ2-7	.	.
TGCGCCAGCAGGGAAGGTTCCGGCTGGACAGGGTTGAAGTTCTTC	CASREGSGWTGLKFF	TRBV10-1	TRBJ2-1	.	TRBD1
TGCAGCGTTGAATCGGGGGGCCCGAACACAGGGGAGCTGTTCTTT	CSVESGGPNTGELFF	TRBV29-1	TRBJ2-2	.	.
TGTGCCAGTAGTAGTGATAGTGAGCAGTTCTTC	CASSSDSEQFF	TRBV19	TRBJ2-1	.	.
TGTGCCAGCAGCTTCTCCCAAGGATACAACGAGCAGTACTTC	CASSFSQGYNEQYF	TRBV11-2	TRBJ2-7	.	.
TGTGCCAGCAGCTCTAGATTGGGAACGATGAACACTGAAGCTTTCTTT	CASSSRLGTMNTEAFF	TRBV11-3	TRBJ1-1	once	.
TGTGCCAGCAGGGGACTAGCGTTTGGGGAGCTGTTTTTT	CASRGLAFGELFF	TRBV28	TRBJ2-2	many	TRBD2
TGTGCCAGCAGCTTGAAAGCGGGAGTAAGGGGTGAGCAGTTCTTC	CASSLKAGVRGEQFF	TRBV28	TRBJ2-1	.	TRBD2
TGCAGCGGGGGTAGACAGGACAATTCGTACACTGAAGCTTTCTTT	CSGGRQDNSYTEAFF	TRBV29-1	TRBJ1-1	.	.
TGTGCCAGCAACTTAAGGACAACAACCGATACGCACTATTTT	CASNLRTTTDTHYF	TRBV11-3	TRBJ2-3	.	.
TGTGCCAGCAGTCAAGAGGGCTCCTACAATGAGCAGTTCTTC	CASSQEGSYNEQFF	TRBV4-2	TRBJ2-1	.	.
TGTGCCAACAGCTTTCGGGAAAACTATGACTACACCTTC	CANSFRENYDYTF	TRBV4-2	TRBJ1-2	.	.
TGTACCAGCAGCTTTACTTTCTCTGGAAACACCATATATTTT	CTSSFTFSGNTIYF	TRBV5-5	TRBJ1-3	.	.
TGCGCCAGCAGTGCAACAGACAGGCTCCAAGAGACCCAGTACTTC	CASSATDRLQETQYF	TRBV5-1	TRBJ2-5	.	.
TGTGCCAGCACCCCTGCAAGCCCGATGAATACTGAAGTTTTCTTT	CASTPASPMNTEVFF	TRBV6-5	TRBJ1-1	.	.
TGTGCCAGCAGCTTGCGGGTTACTAACACAAATACGCAGTATTTT	CASSLRVTNTNTQYF	TRBV5-6	TRBJ2-3	.	.
TGTGCCAGCAGTGAAGCCGCTGGCCGGGGAGCTAGTCTGGGCCGCTGCGAGCAGTACTTC	CASSEAAGRGASLGRCEQYF	TRBV6-1	TRBJ2-7	.	.
TGTGCCAGCAGCTTTGGTACGACCAGCGCAACCGGGGAGCTGTTTTTT	CASSFGTTSATGELFF	TRBV11-2	TRBJ2-2	.	.
TGTGCCAGCGGGCCAGGGGGGAGGGCCATCACTGAAACTTTCTTT	CASGPGGRAITETFF	TRBV11-2	TRBJ1-1	.	TRBD1
TGTGCCAGTAGGGACAAATCCTACGAGCGGTACTTC	CASRDKSYERYF	TRBV6-2/TRBV6-3	TRBJ2-7	.	.
TGTGCCAGCAGCTTGCAAGCGGGGTCCGAGAATGAACAGTTCTTC	CASSLQAGSENEQFF	TRBV5-6	TRBJ2-1	.	TRBD2
TGTGCCAGCAATTGGCCCGATCGGGCGTATGGCTACACCTTC	CASNWPDRAYGYTF	TRBV28	TRBJ1-2	.	.
TGTGCCGGTAGTACGTTCGGGGAGCGTCAGCCCCAGCATTTT	CAGSTFGERQPQHF	TRBV19	TRBJ1-5	.	.